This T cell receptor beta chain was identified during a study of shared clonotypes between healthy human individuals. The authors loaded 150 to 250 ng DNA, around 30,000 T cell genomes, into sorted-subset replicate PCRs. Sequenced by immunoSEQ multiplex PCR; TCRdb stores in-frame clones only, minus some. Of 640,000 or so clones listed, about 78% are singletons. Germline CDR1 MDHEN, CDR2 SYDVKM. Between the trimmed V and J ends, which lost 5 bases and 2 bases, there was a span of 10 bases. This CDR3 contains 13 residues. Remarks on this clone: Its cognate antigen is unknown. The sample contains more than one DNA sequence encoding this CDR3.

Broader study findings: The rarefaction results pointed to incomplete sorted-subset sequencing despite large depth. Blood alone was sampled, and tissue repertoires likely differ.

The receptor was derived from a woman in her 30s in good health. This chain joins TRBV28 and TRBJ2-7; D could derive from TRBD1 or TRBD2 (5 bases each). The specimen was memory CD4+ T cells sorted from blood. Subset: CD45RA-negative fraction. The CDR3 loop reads CASSRDPTYEQYF. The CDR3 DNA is TGTGCCAGCAGTAGGGACCCAACCTACGAGCAGTACTTC.